The 13 T cell receptor beta chains presented below share a single source sample, sequenced in a study of OX40 agonist ivuxolimab in advanced cancers. Generated by immunoSEQ multiplex PCR, the TCRdb table keeps only in-frame clones and is missing some. Of about 47,000 clones in the sample, around 80% were seen once. The sample here was CD4+ or CD8+ T cells sorted from blood, taken in a trial of the OX40 agonist ivuxolimab. The receptors originated from an adult with an advanced solid tumor such as melanoma, head and neck, liver or kidney cancer.

This clone was detected a few times. V is TRBV4-3 and J is TRBJ2-1; D might be TRBD2 (6 bases). Germline V lookup: CDR1 LGHNA, CDR2 YSLEER. The CDR3 contains 16 residues. Trimming cost V 0 bases and J 3 bases, with 12 bases left between them. The CDR3 DNA follows: TGCGCCAGCAGCCAAGATCGGGGGAGCGACTACAATGAGCAGTTCTTC. Its translation is CASSQDRGSDYNEQFF.

V and J are TRBV7-9 and TRBJ2-7, with TRBD2 matching over 7 bases. This CDR3 has 14 amino acids. V lost 1 base and J lost 5; bases outside the gene matches: 5. Germline CDR1 SEHNR, CDR2 FQNEAQ (reference sequence). The CDR3 sequence: CASSLDGRTHEQYF. CDR3 coding DNA: TGTGCCAGCAGCTTAGACGGGAGGACTCACGAGCAGTACTTC.

CDR3 sequence reads: CASTNRDSYEQYF. In DNA, the CDR3 is TGTGCCAGCACTAACCGGGACAGCTACGAGCAGTACTTC. The genes are TRBV19 and TRBJ2-7, with TRBD1 identical over 7 bases. V lost 9 bases, J lost 3 bases, and 8 bases stayed unmatched. Germline CDR1 reads LNHDA; CDR2 reads SQIVND (reference sequence). This CDR3 region has 13 residues.

This clone was observed a single time. Distinct nucleotide sequences in the sample also encode this CDR3. The CDR3 is CASSQDQSRGELFF. The CDR3 region has the DNA TGCGCCAGCAGCCAAGACCAGTCTCGTGGGGAGCTGTTTTTT. The V and J genes are TRBV4-3 and TRBJ2-2; unclear D gene. Trimming took 0 bases from V and 8 from J, leaving 10 bases between them. The CDR3 has 14 residues. Germline V gene lookup returns CDR1 LGHNA and CDR2 YSLEER.

The genes are TRBV5-5 and TRBJ1-3; weak D call: TRBD1 (6 bases). CDR1 and CDR2 (germline): SGHKS, YYEKEE (reference sequence). Trimming took 3 bases from V and 2 from J, leaving 18 bases between them. This CDR3 contains 17 residues. CDR3 residues: CASSWGYRESPGNTIYF. The CDR3 DNA is TGTGCCAGCAGCTGGGGTTACAGGGAAAGCCCTGGAAACACCATATATTTT.

The chain carries TRBV7-2 and TRBJ2-5; 8 positions match TRBD2. The CDR3 runs to 13 residues. The germline V gene has CDR1 SGHTA and CDR2 FQGNSA. Trimming cost V 5 bases and J 5 bases; bases outside gene matches: 4. The CDR3 coding sequence is TGTGCCAGCAGCCGGGGGGGGGCTGAGACCCAGTACTTC. Translating gives CASSRGGAETQYF.

The chain links TRBV27 to TRBJ1-2, with a tentative D call TRBD1 (6 bases). CDR1 and CDR2 from the germline V gene are MNHEY and SMNVEV (reference sequence). The CDR3 sequence is 13 residues long. V shed 6 bases and J shed 8 bases, with 16 bases lying between them. The CDR3 DNA follows: TGTGCCAGCAGCCTAAGGGGGAGTTGGGGCTACACCTTC. Amino acids: CASSLRGSWGYTF.

The chain employs TRBV7-9 and TRBJ2-1; TRBD1 agrees at 7 bases. Trimming took 1 base from V and 8 from J; bases not matched to a gene: 2. CDR1 SEHNR and CDR2 FQNEAQ come from the germline V gene (reference sequence). The CDR3 contains 13 residues. DNA for the CDR3: TGTGCCAGCAGCTTAGAGACAGGGCATGAGCAGTTCTTC. Translated, it gives CASSLETGHEQFF.

The chain links TRBV13 to TRBJ2-3; tentatively, D is TRBD1 or TRBD2 (6 bases each). This CDR3 contains 18 residues. The germline V gene encodes CDR1 PRHDT and CDR2 FYEKMQ (reference sequence). Trimming stripped 1 base from V and 0 bases from J, with 17 bases between. The CDR3 reads CASSLDPTGTSSTDTQYF. The CDR3 DNA is TGTGCCAGCAGCTTAGATCCCACAGGGACTTCTAGCACAGATACGCAGTATTTT. Looking up the rest from reference TRBV13 and TRBJ2-3 gives the full variable domain: AAGVIQSPRHLIKEKRETATLKCYPIPRHDTVYWYQQGPGQDPQFLISFYEKMQSDKGSIPDRFSAQQFSDYHSELNMSSLELGDSALYFCASSLDPTGTSSTDTQYFGPGTRLTVL.

V usage is TRBV4-3 and J usage is TRBJ2-3; D possibly uses TRBD1 or TRBD2 (7 bases each). The CDR3 is 18 amino acids. From germline, CDR1 is LGHNA and CDR2 YSLEER. Trimming cost V 0 bases and J 6 bases, with 22 bases left between them. CDR3 residues: CASSQDLGGQGVDDTQYF. In nucleotides, the CDR3 is TGCGCCAGCAGCCAAGATCTGGGAGGGCAGGGGGTAGACGATACGCAGTATTTT.

The gene calls are TRBV5-1 and TRBJ2-7, with 7 nucleotides matching TRBD1. V shed 5 bases and J 2 bases; nucleotides not matched to a gene: 10. CDR3 length equals 15 residues. Germline CDR1 SGHRS, CDR2 YFSETQ. CDR3 in amino acids: CASRHKTGPAYEQYF. As DNA, the CDR3 is TGCGCCAGCAGACACAAGACAGGGCCCGCCTACGAGCAGTACTTC. Complete variable domain (other parts from reference TRBV5-1 and TRBJ2-7): KAGVTQTPRYLIKTRGQQVTLSCSPISGHRSVSWYQQTPGQGLQFLFEYFSETQRNKGNFPGRFSGRQFSNSRSEMNVSTLELGDSALYLCASRHKTGPAYEQYFGPGTRLTVT.

The genes are TRBV9 and TRBJ2-7; 11 bases agree with TRBD2. V lost 3 bases to trimming and J lost 4 bases; unmatched junction nucleotides: 6. There are 15 residues in the CDR3. Germline V CDR1 and CDR2: SGDLS, YYNGEE. As DNA, the CDR3 is TGTGCCAGCAGCGCGGGACTAGCGGAGGAGTACGAGCAGTACTTC. Translated, it gives CASSAGLAEEYEQYF.

CDR3 sequence reads: CASSGTVGYEQYF. Written as DNA, the CDR3 is TGTGCCAGCAGCGGGACAGTCGGGTACGAGCAGTACTTC. V is TRBV7-2 and J is TRBJ2-7; 7 bases are shared with TRBD1. This CDR3 is 13 amino acids long. Per germline, CDR1 SGHTA and CDR2 FQGNSA. Trimming removed 5 bases from V and 4 bases from J; junction bases left unmatched: 5.